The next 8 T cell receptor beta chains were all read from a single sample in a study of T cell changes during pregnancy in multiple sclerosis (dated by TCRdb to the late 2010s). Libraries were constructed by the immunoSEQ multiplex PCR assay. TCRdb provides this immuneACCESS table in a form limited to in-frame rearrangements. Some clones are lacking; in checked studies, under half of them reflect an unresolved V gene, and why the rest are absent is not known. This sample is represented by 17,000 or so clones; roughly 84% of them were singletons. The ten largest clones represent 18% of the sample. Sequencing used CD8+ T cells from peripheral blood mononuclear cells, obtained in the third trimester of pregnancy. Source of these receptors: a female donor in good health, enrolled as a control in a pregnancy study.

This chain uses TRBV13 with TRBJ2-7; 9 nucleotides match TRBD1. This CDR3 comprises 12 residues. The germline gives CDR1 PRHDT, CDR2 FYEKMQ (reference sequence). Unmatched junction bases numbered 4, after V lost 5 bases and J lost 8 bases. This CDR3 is CASSPGTGQQYF. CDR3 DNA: TGTGCCAGCAGCCCCGGGACAGGGCAGCAGTACTTC.

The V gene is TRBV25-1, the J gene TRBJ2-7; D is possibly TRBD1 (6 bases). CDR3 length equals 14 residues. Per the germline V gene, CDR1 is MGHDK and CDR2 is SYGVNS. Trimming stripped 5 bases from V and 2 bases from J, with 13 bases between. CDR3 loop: CASSPGQGPYEQYF. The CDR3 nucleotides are TGTGCCAGCAGTCCGGGACAAGGACCCTACGAGCAGTACTTC.

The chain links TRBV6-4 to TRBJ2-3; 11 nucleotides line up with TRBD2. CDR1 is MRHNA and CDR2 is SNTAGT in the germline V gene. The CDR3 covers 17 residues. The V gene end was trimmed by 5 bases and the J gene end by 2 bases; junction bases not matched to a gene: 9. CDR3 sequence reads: CASSTTGLADSTDTQYF. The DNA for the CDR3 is TGTGCCAGCAGTACCACGGGACTAGCGGATTCCACAGATACGCAGTATTTT.

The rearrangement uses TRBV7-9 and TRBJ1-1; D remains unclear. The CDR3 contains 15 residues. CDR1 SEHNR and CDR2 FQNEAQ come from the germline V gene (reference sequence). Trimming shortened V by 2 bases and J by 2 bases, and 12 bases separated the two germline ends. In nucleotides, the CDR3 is TGTGCCAGCAGCTTAATGAAGGAGGTAAACACTGAAGCTTTCTTT. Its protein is CASSLMKEVNTEAFF.

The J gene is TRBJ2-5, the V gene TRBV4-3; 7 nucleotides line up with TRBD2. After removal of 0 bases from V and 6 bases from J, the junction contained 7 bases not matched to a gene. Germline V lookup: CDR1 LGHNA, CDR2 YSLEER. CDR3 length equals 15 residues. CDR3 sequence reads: CASSQDKGTKKTQYF. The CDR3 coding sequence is TGCGCCAGCAGCCAAGATAAGGGGACTAAAAAGACCCAGTACTTC.

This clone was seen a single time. The DNA of the CDR3 is TGTGCCAGCAGTTATAGCGGGACCCGGGATGAGCAGTACTTC. Its protein is CASSYSGTRDEQYF. The rearrangement joins TRBV27 to TRBJ2-7; TRBD2 matches 8 bases. Germline assignment: CDR1 MNHEY and CDR2 SMNVEV (reference sequence). Trimming at V came to 4 bases and at J to 7 bases, leaving 9 bases not matched to a gene. There are 14 residues in the CDR3.

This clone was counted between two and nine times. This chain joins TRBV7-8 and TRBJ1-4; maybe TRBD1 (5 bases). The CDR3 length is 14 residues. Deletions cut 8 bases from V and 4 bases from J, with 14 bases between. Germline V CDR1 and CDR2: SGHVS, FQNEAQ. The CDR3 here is CASRRGPFNEKLFF. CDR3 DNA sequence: TGTGCCAGCCGGCGGGGCCCATTTAATGAAAAACTGTTTTTT.

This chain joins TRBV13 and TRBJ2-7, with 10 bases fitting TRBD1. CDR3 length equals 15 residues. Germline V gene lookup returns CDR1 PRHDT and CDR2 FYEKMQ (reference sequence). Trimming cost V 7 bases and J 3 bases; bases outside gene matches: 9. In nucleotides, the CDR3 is TGTGCCAGCACGAGCACCGGGACAGGGGACTACGAGCAGTACTTC. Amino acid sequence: CASTSTGTGDYEQYF.